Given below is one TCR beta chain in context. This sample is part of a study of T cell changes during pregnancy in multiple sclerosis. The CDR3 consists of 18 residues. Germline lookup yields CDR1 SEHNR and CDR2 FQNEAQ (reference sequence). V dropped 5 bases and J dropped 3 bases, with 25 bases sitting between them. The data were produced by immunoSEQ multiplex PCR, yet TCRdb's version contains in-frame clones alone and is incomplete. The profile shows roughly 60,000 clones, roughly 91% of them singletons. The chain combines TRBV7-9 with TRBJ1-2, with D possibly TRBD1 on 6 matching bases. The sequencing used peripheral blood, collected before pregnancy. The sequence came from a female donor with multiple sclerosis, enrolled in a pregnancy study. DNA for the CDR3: TGTGCCAGCAGCCAGATAGTTCTCCGGGGGGCGAAGGACTATGGCTACACCTTC. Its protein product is CASSQIVLRGAKDYGYTF.